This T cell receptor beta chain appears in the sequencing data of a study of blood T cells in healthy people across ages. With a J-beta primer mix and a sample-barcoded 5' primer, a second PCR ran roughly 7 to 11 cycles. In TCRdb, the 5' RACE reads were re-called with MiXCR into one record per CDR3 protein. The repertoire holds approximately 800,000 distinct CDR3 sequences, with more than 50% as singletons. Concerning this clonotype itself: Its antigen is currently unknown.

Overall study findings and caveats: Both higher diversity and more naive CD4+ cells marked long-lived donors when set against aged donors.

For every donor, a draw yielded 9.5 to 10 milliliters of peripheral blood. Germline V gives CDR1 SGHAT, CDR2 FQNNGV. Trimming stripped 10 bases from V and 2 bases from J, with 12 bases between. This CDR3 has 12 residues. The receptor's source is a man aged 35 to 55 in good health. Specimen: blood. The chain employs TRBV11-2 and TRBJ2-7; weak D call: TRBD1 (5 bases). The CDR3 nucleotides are TGTGCCATTGAAGGGGCTACCTACGAGCAGTACTTC. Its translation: CAIEGATYEQYF.